These 6 T cell receptor beta chains share one sample of origin, sequenced in a study of technical replicates of blood from a handful of donors. Profiled with immunoSEQ multiplex PCR; TCRdb holds only in-frame clones, not every one. The table includes 55,000 to 75,000 clones, about 95% detected once. The sample consisted of PBMCs. These receptors originate from a human donor in good health. Some clones in this sample may be carry-over from other donors' samples.

The J gene is TRBJ2-3, the V gene TRBV7-2, with D possibly TRBD2 on 6 matching bases. This CDR3 has 11 residues. Germline V CDR1 and CDR2: SGHTA, FQGNSA. V lost 0 bases to trimming and J lost 15 bases, with 10 bases between them. The CDR3 DNA follows: TGTGCCAGCAGCTTAGCGGGAGGATACTATTTT. Translated: CASSLAGGYYF.

CDR3 bases: TGTGCCAGCACCCCGTCGGCTAGCGGGAGTATCGAGCAGTACTTC. It specifies CASTPSASGSIEQYF. The chain employs TRBV5-6 and TRBJ2-7; 10 bases agree with TRBD2. The CDR3 covers 15 residues. J gave up 6 bases and V 6 bases, and 12 bases lay outside the gene matches. Germline-derived CDR1 and CDR2 are SGHDT and YYEEEE. The complete variable domain, with remaining parts taken from reference TRBV5-6 and TRBJ2-7, reads DAGVTQSPTHLIKTRGQQVTLRCSPKSGHDTVSWYQQALGQGPQFIFQYYEEEERQRGNFPDRFSGHQFPNYSSELNVNALLLGDSALYLCASTPSASGSIEQYFGPGTRLTVT.

The chain recombines TRBV7-8 with TRBJ2-5; 10 bases map to TRBD2. The ends lost 0 bases at V and 9 bases at J; junction bases unmatched: 7. The CDR3 consists of 15 residues. In germline, CDR1 is SGHVS, CDR2 FQNEAQ. The CDR3 is CASSLASGRPSSQYF. The CDR3 DNA follows: TGTGCCAGCAGCTTAGCTAGCGGGAGGCCCTCGTCCCAGTACTTC.

The chain carries TRBV7-2 and TRBJ1-3, with 7 bases lining up with TRBD1. After removal of 4 bases from V and 0 bases from J, the junction contained 6 bases not matched to a gene. Germline-derived CDR1 and CDR2 are SGHTA and FQGNSA. The CDR3 length is 16 residues. The CDR3 loop is CASSSRTGPSGNTIYF. The CDR3 DNA is TGTGCCAGCAGCTCTAGGACAGGCCCCTCTGGAAACACCATATATTTT.

V gene TRBV5-6 combines with J gene TRBJ2-7; 15 bases agree with TRBD2. There are 15 residues in the CDR3. Germline lookup yields CDR1 SGHDT and CDR2 YYEEEE. Trimming at V came to 4 bases and at J to 4 bases, leaving 3 bases not matched to a gene. The CDR3 sequence is CASSEGLAGGYEQYF. CDR3 nucleotides: TGTGCCAGCAGCGAGGGACTAGCGGGGGGTTACGAGCAGTACTTC.

V usage is TRBV4-3 and J usage is TRBJ1-1; 11 bases are shared with TRBD1. The CDR3 sequence is 15 residues long. The V and J ends lost 4 bases and 5 bases, in that order; junction bases with no gene match: 6. Germline CDR1 reads LGHNA; CDR2 reads YSLEER. The CDR3 region is CASSPGQGARTEAFF. In DNA form, the CDR3 reads TGCGCCAGCAGCCCCGGACAGGGGGCGAGGACTGAAGCTTTCTTT.